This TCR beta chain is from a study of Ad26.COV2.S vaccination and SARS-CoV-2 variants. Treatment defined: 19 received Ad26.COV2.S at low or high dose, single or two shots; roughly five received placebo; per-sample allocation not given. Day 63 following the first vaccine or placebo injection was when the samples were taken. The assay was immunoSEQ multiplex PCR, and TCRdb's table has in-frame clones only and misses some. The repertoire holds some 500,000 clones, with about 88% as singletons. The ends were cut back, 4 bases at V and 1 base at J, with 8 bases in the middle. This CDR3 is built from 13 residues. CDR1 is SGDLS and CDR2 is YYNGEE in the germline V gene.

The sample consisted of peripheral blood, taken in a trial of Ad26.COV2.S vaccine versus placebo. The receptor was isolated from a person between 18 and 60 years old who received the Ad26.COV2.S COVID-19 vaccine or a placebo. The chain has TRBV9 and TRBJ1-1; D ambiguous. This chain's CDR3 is CASSQRRNTEAFF. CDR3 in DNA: TGTGCCAGCAGCCAACGCAGGAACACTGAAGCTTTCTTT.